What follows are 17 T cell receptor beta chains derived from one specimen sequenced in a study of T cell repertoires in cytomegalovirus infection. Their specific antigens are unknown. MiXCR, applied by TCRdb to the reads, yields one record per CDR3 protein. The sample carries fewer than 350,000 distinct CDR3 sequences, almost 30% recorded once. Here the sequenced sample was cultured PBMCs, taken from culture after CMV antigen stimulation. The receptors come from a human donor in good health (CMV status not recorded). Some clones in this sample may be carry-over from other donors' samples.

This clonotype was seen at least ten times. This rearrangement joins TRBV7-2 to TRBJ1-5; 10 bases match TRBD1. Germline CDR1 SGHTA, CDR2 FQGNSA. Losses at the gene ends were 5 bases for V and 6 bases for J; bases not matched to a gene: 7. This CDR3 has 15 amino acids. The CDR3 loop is CASSPRQGAGQPQHF. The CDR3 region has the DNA TGTGCCAGCAGCCCGCGACAGGGGGCTGGTCAGCCCCAGCATTTT.

CDR3 sequence (DNA): TGTGCCAGCAGGGCCAATAACTATGGCTACACCTTC. Protein product: CASRANNYGYTF. The chain employs TRBV2 and TRBJ1-2; D gene ambiguous. Trimming removed 6 bases from V and 1 base from J, with 6 bases in between. The CDR3 runs to 12 residues. Per the germline V gene, CDR1 is SNHLY and CDR2 is FYNNEI.

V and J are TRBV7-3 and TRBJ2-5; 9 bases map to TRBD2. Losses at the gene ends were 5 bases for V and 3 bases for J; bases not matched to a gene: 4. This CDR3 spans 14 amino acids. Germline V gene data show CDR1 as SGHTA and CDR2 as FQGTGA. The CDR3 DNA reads TGTGCCAGCAGCCGGGCGGGAGGGAAAGAGACCCAGTACTTC. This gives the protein CASSRAGGKETQYF.

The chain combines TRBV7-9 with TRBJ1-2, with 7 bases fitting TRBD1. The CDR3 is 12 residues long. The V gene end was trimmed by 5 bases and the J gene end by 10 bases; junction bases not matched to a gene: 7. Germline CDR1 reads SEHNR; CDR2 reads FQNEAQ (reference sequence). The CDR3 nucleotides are TGTGCCAGCAGCACCCAACAGGGGCCCTACACCTTC. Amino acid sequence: CASSTQQGPYTF.

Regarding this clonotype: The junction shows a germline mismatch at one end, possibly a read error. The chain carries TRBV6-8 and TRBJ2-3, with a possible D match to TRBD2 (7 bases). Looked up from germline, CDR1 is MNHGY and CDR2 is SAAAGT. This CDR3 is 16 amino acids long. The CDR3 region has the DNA TGTGCCAACAGTCGGGGTGGGCGGGGGCGTGCAGATACGCAGTATTTT. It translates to CANSRGGRGRADTQYF.

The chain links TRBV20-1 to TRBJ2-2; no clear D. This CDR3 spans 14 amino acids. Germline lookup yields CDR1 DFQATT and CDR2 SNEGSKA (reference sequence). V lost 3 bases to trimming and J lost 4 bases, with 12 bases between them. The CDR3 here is CSASEAGFTGELFF. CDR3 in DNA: TGCAGTGCTAGTGAGGCAGGTTTCACCGGGGAGCTGTTTTTT.

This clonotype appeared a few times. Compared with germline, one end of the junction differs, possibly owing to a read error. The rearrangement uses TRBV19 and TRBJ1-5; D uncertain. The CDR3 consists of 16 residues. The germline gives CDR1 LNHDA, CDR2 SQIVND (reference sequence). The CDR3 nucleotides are TGTGCCAGTAGCATAGGCGGAGGGTATAGCAATCAGCCCCAGCATTTT. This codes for CASSIGGGYSNQPQHF.

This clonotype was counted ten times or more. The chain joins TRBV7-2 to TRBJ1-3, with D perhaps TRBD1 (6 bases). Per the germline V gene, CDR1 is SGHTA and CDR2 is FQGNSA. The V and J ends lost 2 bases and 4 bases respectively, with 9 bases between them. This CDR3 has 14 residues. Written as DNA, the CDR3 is TGTGCCAGCAGCTTAAACAGGGACGGAAACACCATATATTTT. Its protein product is CASSLNRDGNTIYF.

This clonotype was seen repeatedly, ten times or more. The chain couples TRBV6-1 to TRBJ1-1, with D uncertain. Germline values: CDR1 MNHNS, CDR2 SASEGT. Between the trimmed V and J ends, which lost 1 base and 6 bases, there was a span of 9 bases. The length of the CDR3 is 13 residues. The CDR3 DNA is TGTGCCAGCAGTGAAGGGGTTGTGGCTGAAGCTTTCTTT. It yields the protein CASSEGVVAEAFF.

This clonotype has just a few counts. CDR3 loop: CATSRDRSYTF. CDR3 DNA sequence: TGTGCCACCAGCAGAGATCGGAGCTACACCTTC. The V and J genes are TRBV15 and TRBJ1-2; no clear D. The CDR3 contains 11 residues. The ends were cut back, 0 bases at V and 9 bases at J, with 5 bases in the middle. The germline gives CDR1 LNHNV, CDR2 YYDKDF (reference sequence).

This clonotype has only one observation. CDR3 residues: CASSIFPRTGESPLHF. CDR3 sequence (DNA): TGTGCCAGCAGTATCTTCCCTAGGACAGGGGAATCACCCCTCCACTTT. The chain carries TRBV27 and TRBJ1-6, with 9 bases aligning to TRBD1. Germline CDR1 MNHEY, CDR2 SMNVEV (reference sequence). V shed 5 bases, J shed 10 bases, and the junction held 12 bases outside the gene matches. The CDR3 totals 16 residues.

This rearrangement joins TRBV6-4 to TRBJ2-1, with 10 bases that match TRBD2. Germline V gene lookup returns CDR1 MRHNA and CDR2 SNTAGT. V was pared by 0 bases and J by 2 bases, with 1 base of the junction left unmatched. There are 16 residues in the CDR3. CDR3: CASSDSSGGAYNEQFF. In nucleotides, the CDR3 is TGTGCCAGCAGTGACTCAAGCGGGGGGGCCTACAATGAGCAGTTCTTC.

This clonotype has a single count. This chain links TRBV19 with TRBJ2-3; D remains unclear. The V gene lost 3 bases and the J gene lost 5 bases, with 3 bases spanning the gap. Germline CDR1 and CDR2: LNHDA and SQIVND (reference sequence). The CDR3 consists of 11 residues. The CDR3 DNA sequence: TGTGCCAGTAGTATGGGAGATACGCAGTATTTT. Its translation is CASSMGDTQYF.

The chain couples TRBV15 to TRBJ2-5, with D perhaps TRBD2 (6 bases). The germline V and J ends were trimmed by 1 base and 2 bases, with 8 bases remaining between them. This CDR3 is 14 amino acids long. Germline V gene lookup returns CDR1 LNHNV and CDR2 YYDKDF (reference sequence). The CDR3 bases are TGTGCCACCAGCAGAGGACGGGAGCAAGAGACCCAGTACTTC. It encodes CATSRGREQETQYF. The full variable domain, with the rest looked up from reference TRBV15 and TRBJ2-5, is DAMVIQNPRYQVTQFGKPVTLSCSQTLNHNVMYWYQQKSSQAPKLLFHYYDKDFNNEADTPDNFQSRRPNTSFCFLDIRSPGLGDTAMYLCATSRGREQETQYFGPGTRLLVL.

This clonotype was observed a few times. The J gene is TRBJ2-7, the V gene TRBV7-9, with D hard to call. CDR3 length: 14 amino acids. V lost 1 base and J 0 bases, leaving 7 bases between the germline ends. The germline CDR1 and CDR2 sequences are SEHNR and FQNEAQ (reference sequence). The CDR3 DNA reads TGTGCCAGCAGCTTAGTCGGCAACTCCTACGAGCAGTACTTC. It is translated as CASSLVGNSYEQYF.

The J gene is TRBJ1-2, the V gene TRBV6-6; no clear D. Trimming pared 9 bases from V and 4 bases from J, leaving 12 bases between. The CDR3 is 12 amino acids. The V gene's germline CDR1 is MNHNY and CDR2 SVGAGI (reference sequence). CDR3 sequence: CASTILGYGYTF. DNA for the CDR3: TGTGCCAGTACAATTTTGGGCTATGGCTACACCTTC.

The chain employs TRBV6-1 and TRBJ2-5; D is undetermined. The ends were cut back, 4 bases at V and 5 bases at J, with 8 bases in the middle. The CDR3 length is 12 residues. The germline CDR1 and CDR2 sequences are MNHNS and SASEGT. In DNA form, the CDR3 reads TGTGCCAGCAGTGGGAATGGCGAGACCCAGTACTTC. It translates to CASSGNGETQYF.